These T cell receptor beta chains were read from a single sample in a study of early T cells in non-severe SARS-CoV-2 infection. TCRdb passed the 5' RACE reads through MiXCR, listing each CDR3 protein once. The table has over 50,000 distinct CDR3 sequences, around 7.5% seen once. Sequenced: whole blood. The receptors come from an adult who was a healthcare worker with PCR-confirmed SARS-CoV-2 infection or an uninfected control (not recorded which). Both conserved end residues are part of each CDR3. Each record gives: J gene, D gene, V gene, clone size, CDR3 protein, CDR3 DNA. A D gene is named only where the DNA matches it firmly. Rows give clone size only sometimes, using once, few, many, or a class for an expanded clone.

J: TRBJ1-1
D: TRBD1
V: TRBV6-5
size: .
CDR3: CASSNPGGTEAFF
DNA: TGTGCCAGCAGTAACCCAGGGGGGACTGAAGCTTTCTTT

J: TRBJ2-2
D: .
V: TRBV5-1
size: many
CDR3: CASSGTNTGELFF
DNA: TGCGCCAGCAGCGGAACCAACACCGGGGAGCTGTTTTTT

J: TRBJ2-2
D: .
V: TRBV7-3
size: .
CDR3: CASSPKRTTLSNTGELFF
DNA: TGTGCCAGCAGCCCTAAAAGGACTACACTTTCGAACACCGGGGAGCTGTTTTTT

J: TRBJ1-2
D: .
V: TRBV29-1
size: many
CDR3: CSVESVRRGPNYGYTF
DNA: TGCAGCGTTGAATCAGTGCGTAGGGGACCTAACTATGGCTACACCTTC

J: TRBJ2-3
D: .
V: TRBV27
size: many
CDR3: CASSREEGVTDTQYF
DNA: TGTGCCAGCAGCCGGGAGGAGGGGGTCACAGATACGCAGTATTTT

J: TRBJ2-7
D: .
V: TRBV28
size: many
CDR3: CASSSPPKPPYEQYF
DNA: TGTGCCAGCAGTTCACCTCCAAAGCCCCCCTACGAGCAGTACTTC

J: TRBJ2-7
D: .
V: TRBV3-1
size: few
CDR3: CASQGVYEQYF
DNA: TGTGCCAGCCAGGGAGTCTACGAGCAGTACTTC

J: TRBJ1-4
D: .
V: TRBV28
size: many
CDR3: CASSLTLNLGEKLFF
DNA: TGTGCCAGCAGTTTGACTCTAAATCTAGGGGAAAAACTGTTTTTT

J: TRBJ2-6
D: TRBD2
V: TRBV6-6
size: many
CDR3: CASSDLTGTSGPTEGANVLTF
DNA: TGTGCCAGCAGTGACTTGACCGGGACTAGCGGACCCACGGAGGGGGCCAACGTCCTGACTTTC

J: TRBJ2-1
D: TRBD2
V: TRBV14
size: many
CDR3: CASSPLAGGPYNEQFF
DNA: TGTGCCAGCAGCCCCCTAGCGGGAGGGCCCTACAATGAGCAGTTCTTC

J: TRBJ2-7
D: TRBD2
V: TRBV18
size: .
CDR3: CASSPGTSSYEQYF
DNA: TGTGCCAGCTCACCCGGGACTAGCTCCTACGAGCAGTACTTC

J: TRBJ1-1
D: .
V: TRBV7-9
size: .
CDR3: CASSFGTSEAFF
DNA: TGTGCCAGCAGCTTTGGTACATCTGAAGCTTTCTTT

J: TRBJ2-2
D: .
V: TRBV15
size: many
CDR3: CATSREVGAGELFF
DNA: TGTGCCACCAGCAGAGAAGTAGGGGCCGGGGAGCTGTTTTTT

J: TRBJ2-4
D: .
V: TRBV27
size: .
CDR3: CASSLNMYVAEENIQYF
DNA: TGTGCCAGCAGTCTAAACATGTACGTAGCTGAGGAAAACATTCAGTACTTC

J: TRBJ2-5
D: TRBD1
V: TRBV28
size: many
CDR3: CASSLISDRQETQYF
DNA: TGTGCCAGCAGTTTGATCTCGGACAGGCAAGAGACCCAGTACTTC

J: TRBJ1-6
D: .
V: TRBV6-2/TRBV6-3
size: many
CDR3: CASSYSGPGNSPLHF
DNA: TGTGCCAGCAGCTATTCTGGGCCTGGGAATTCACCCCTCCACTTT

J: TRBJ2-3
D: TRBD2
V: TRBV13
size: many
CDR3: CASSLGLAGGDTQYF
DNA: TGTGCCAGCAGCTTGGGACTAGCGGGGGGCGATACGCAGTATTTT

J: TRBJ2-4
D: .
V: TRBV4-1
size: many
CDR3: CASSQDRDTREYF
DNA: TGCGCCAGCAGCCAAGATCGGGACACCAGAGAGTACTTC

J: TRBJ1-2
D: .
V: TRBV3-1
size: many
CDR3: CASSQEAGSYGYTF
DNA: TGTGCCAGCAGCCAAGAGGCGGGGTCCTATGGCTACACCTTC

J: TRBJ1-6
D: TRBD1
V: TRBV28
size: .
CDR3: CASGLPMTGPNSPLHF
DNA: TGTGCCAGCGGCCTCCCGATGACAGGGCCTAATTCACCCCTCCACTTT

J: TRBJ2-5
D: .
V: TRBV29-1
size: many
CDR3: CSVVQAAQETQYF
DNA: TGCAGCGTTGTCCAAGCCGCACAAGAGACCCAGTACTTC

J: TRBJ2-7
D: TRBD1
V: TRBV5-6
size: many
CDR3: CASSRTGGEQYF
DNA: TGTGCCAGCAGCCGAACAGGGGGCGAGCAGTACTTC

J: TRBJ2-3
D: TRBD2
V: TRBV27
size: many
CDR3: CASSLREGLTDTQYF
DNA: TGTGCCAGCAGCCTTCGGGAGGGGCTCACAGATACGCAGTATTTT

J: TRBJ2-7
D: TRBD1
V: TRBV6-5
size: once
CDR3: CASSPTRQGYEQYF
DNA: TGTGCCAGCAGCCCTACTCGACAGGGGTACGAGCAGTACTTC

J: TRBJ2-5
D: TRBD2
V: TRBV19
size: .
CDR3: CASSSPIRVAGIQETQYF
DNA: TGTGCCAGTAGCTCCCCAATCAGGGTAGCGGGGATCCAAGAGACCCAGTACTTC

J: TRBJ2-7
D: .
V: TRBV14
size: .
CDR3: CASSQGRFYEQYF
DNA: TGTGCCAGCAGCCAGGGACGATTCTACGAGCAGTACTTC

J: TRBJ2-2
D: TRBD1
V: TRBV19
size: many
CDR3: CASTVDRVVGELFF
DNA: TGTGCCAGTACCGTCGACAGGGTCGTTGGGGAGCTGTTTTTT

J: TRBJ2-6
D: .
V: TRBV29-1
size: many
CDR3: CSVGLGSGANVLTF
DNA: TGCAGCGTTGGACTGGGCTCTGGGGCCAACGTCCTGACTTTC

J: TRBJ2-7
D: .
V: TRBV5-6
size: many
CDR3: CASSLYGTKSSYEQYF
DNA: TGTGCCAGCAGCTTGTACGGGACAAAGAGCTCCTACGAGCAGTACTTC

J: TRBJ1-2
D: .
V: TRBV7-2
size: few
CDR3: CASSPRHKTNYGYTF
DNA: TGTGCCAGCAGCCCGAGACACAAAACTAACTATGGCTACACCTTC

J: TRBJ2-2
D: .
V: TRBV5-5
size: few
CDR3: CASSFSRATGELFF
DNA: TGTGCCAGCAGCTTCTCTCGGGCCACCGGGGAGCTGTTTTTT

J: TRBJ1-4
D: .
V: TRBV7-6
size: .
CDR3: CASSRRGRAGEKLFF
DNA: TGTGCCAGCAGCCGCCGTGGCCGAGCGGGTGAAAAACTGTTTTTT

J: TRBJ1-1
D: .
V: TRBV6-5
size: many
CDR3: CASSYARVTEAFF
DNA: TGTGCCAGCAGTTACGCCAGAGTCACTGAAGCTTTCTTT

J: TRBJ1-5
D: .
V: TRBV7-2
size: many
CDR3: CASSVRDLNQPQHF
DNA: TGTGCCAGCAGCGTCCGGGACCTCAATCAGCCCCAGCATTTT

J: TRBJ2-4
D: .
V: TRBV6-2/TRBV6-3
size: .
CDR3: CASSYPTRIAKNIQYF
DNA: TGTGCCAGCAGTTACCCTACCCGGATAGCCAAAAACATTCAGTACTTC

J: TRBJ1-4
D: .
V: TRBV29-1
size: many
CDR3: CSVLREKLFF
DNA: TGCAGCGTTCTCCGGGAAAAACTGTTTTTT

J: TRBJ2-2
D: TRBD1
V: TRBV11-2
size: many
CDR3: CASSLPAWDRGPNTGELFF
DNA: TGTGCCAGCAGCCTCCCGGCCTGGGACAGGGGGCCAAACACCGGGGAGCTGTTTTTT

J: TRBJ1-1
D: .
V: TRBV7-6
size: .
CDR3: CASSLGRAPLFEAFF
DNA: TGTGCCAGCAGCTTAGGCAGGGCCCCCCTATTTGAAGCTTTCTTT

J: TRBJ1-1
D: .
V: TRBV25-1
size: .
CDR3: CASSATLGNLNTEAFF
DNA: TGTGCCAGCAGTGCAACCCTGGGGAACCTGAACACTGAAGCTTTCTTT

J: TRBJ2-3
D: TRBD2
V: TRBV7-9
size: .
CDR3: CASSLASGGEDTQYF
DNA: TGTGCCAGCAGCTTAGCGAGCGGGGGTGAAGATACGCAGTATTTT

J: TRBJ2-3
D: .
V: TRBV6-1
size: few
CDR3: CASSDTDTQYF
DNA: TGTGCCAGCAGCGACACAGATACGCAGTATTTT

J: TRBJ2-3
D: .
V: TRBV3-1
size: many
CDR3: CASSPAGGTSTDTQYF
DNA: TGTGCCAGCAGCCCGGCTGGTGGAACTAGCACAGATACGCAGTATTTT

J: TRBJ2-7
D: TRBD1
V: TRBV5-1
size: .
CDR3: CASSLQGVSSYEQYF
DNA: TGCGCCAGCAGCTTACAGGGGGTCAGCTCCTACGAGCAGTACTTC

J: TRBJ1-6
D: .
V: TRBV3-1
size: few
CDR3: CASSQVARGYSPLHF
DNA: TGTGCCAGCAGCCAAGTCGCCAGGGGTTATTCACCCCTCCACTTT

J: TRBJ2-7
D: TRBD1
V: TRBV2
size: few
CDR3: CASRAGQGLSYEQYF
DNA: TGTGCCAGCAGGGCCGGACAGGGGCTCTCCTACGAGCAGTACTTC

J: TRBJ2-5
D: TRBD2
V: TRBV2
size: .
CDR3: CATFRGLAGVRETQYF
DNA: TGTGCCACCTTCCGGGGACTAGCGGGAGTTCGAGAGACCCAGTACTTC

J: TRBJ1-5
D: TRBD1
V: TRBV2
size: .
CDR3: CASSYRGTGNQPQHF
DNA: TGTGCCAGCAGTTACAGGGGGACGGGCAATCAGCCCCAGCATTTT

J: TRBJ1-1
D: TRBD1
V: TRBV7-9
size: many
CDR3: CASTFPGGGAEAFF
DNA: TGTGCCAGCACCTTCCCAGGGGGTGGTGCTGAAGCTTTCTTT

J: TRBJ2-7
D: TRBD2
V: TRBV3-1
size: many
CDR3: CASSQELAGVGYEQYF
DNA: TGTGCCAGCAGCCAAGAGCTAGCGGGAGTAGGCTACGAGCAGTACTTC

J: TRBJ2-7
D: .
V: TRBV7-9
size: many
CDR3: CASSPWAGSEQYF
DNA: TGTGCCAGCAGCCCTTGGGCGGGGTCCGAGCAGTACTTC

J: TRBJ1-6
D: .
V: TRBV7-7
size: .
CDR3: CASSLNSYNSPLHF
DNA: TGTGCTAGCAGCTTGAACTCCTATAATTCACCCCTCCACTTT

J: TRBJ1-2
D: TRBD1
V: TRBV3-1
size: many
CDR3: CASSHVPGPGQGYYGYTF
DNA: TGTGCCAGCAGCCACGTCCCAGGTCCGGGACAGGGGTACTATGGCTACACCTTC

J: TRBJ2-2
D: TRBD2
V: TRBV4-1
size: few
CDR3: CASSQPGLAGGRNTGELFF
DNA: TGCGCCAGCAGCCAACCCGGACTAGCGGGGGGGAGAAACACCGGGGAGCTGTTTTTT

J: TRBJ1-1
D: .
V: TRBV18
size: many
CDR3: CASSPTARTTEAFF
DNA: TGTGCCAGCTCACCAACCGCCAGGACCACTGAAGCTTTCTTT

J: TRBJ1-1
D: TRBD1
V: TRBV6-5
size: many
CDR3: CASSKTGLNTEAFF
DNA: TGTGCCAGCAGTAAGACAGGGTTGAACACTGAAGCTTTCTTT